This record concerns one T cell receptor (beta chain) sequence. The source of the sample is a study of cytomegalovirus exposure and HLA in healthy donors. The PCR employed 60 Vbeta primers together with 13 Jbeta primers. TCRdb keeps only in-frame clones here, not all; method: immunoSEQ multiplex PCR. Among nearly 300,000 clones, around 86% were seen once, and the ten largest hold less than 4.5%. What was sequenced was PBMCs. This clonotype originated in a man aged 40-50 years in good health and CMV-seropositive.

The CDR3 region has the DNA TGTGCCAGCTCCAGGCAGAGCTCCTACAATGAGCAGTTCTTC. Its translation is CASSRQSSYNEQFF. The chain employs TRBV2 and TRBJ2-1, with D uncertain. CDR1 is SNHLY and CDR2 is FYNNEI in the germline V gene. This CDR3 has 14 residues. V was shortened by 8 bases and J by 0 bases, with 11 bases between the two germline ends.